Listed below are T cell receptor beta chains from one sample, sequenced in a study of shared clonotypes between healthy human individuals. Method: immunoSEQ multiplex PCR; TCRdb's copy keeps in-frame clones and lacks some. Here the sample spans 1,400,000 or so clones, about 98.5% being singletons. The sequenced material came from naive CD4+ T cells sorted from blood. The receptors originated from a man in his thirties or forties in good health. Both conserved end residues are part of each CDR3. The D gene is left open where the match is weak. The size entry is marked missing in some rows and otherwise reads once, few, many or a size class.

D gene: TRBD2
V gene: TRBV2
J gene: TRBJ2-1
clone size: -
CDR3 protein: CASKQGGLAGSYFTSYNEQFF
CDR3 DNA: TGTGCCAGCAAGCAGGGGGGGCTAGCGGGATCATACTTCACATCCTACAATGAGCAGTTCTTC

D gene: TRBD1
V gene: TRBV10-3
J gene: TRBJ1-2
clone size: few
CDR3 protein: CAISAGQGGGYTF
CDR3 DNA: TGTGCCATCAGTGCTGGACAGGGGGGTGGCTACACCTTC

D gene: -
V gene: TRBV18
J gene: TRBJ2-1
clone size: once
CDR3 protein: CASSPGSYNEQFF
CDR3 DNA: TGTGCCAGCTCACCGGGGTCTTACAATGAGCAGTTCTTC

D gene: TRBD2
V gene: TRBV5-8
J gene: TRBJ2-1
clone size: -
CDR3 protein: CASSSGLAAYNEQFF
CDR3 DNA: TGTGCCAGCAGCTCGGGACTAGCGGCATACAATGAGCAGTTCTTC

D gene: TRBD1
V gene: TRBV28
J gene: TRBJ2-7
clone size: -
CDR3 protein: CASNEVGTDSYEQYF
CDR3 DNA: TGTGCCAGCAACGAGGTGGGGACAGACTCCTACGAGCAGTACTTC

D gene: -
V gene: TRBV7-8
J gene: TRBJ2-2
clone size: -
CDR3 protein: CAKRRGGGGKNTGELFF
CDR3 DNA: TGTGCCAAGCGAAGGGGGGGAGGCGGGAAGAACACCGGGGAGCTGTTTTTT

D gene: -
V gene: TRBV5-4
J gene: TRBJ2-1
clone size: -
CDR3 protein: CASGPSANNEQFF
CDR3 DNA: TGTGCCAGCGGGCCTAGCGCTAACAATGAGCAGTTCTTC

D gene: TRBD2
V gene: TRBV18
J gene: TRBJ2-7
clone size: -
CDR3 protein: CASSLLFGRTTSATYEQYF
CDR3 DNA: TGTGCCAGCTCTCTCCTTTTCGGTAGAACTACTAGCGCCACCTACGAGCAGTACTTC

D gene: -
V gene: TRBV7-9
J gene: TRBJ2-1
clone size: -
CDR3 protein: CASSPPARLLYNEQFF
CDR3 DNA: TGTGCCAGCAGCCCCCCTGCTAGACTTCTTTACAATGAGCAGTTCTTC

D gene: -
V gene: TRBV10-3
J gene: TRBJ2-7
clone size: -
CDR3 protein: CAISESGPSSYEQYF
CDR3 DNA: TGTGCCATCAGTGAGTCCGGACCTAGCTCCTACGAGCAGTACTTC

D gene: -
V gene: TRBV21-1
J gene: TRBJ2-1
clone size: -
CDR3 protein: CASSKGREYNEQFF
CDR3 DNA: TGTGCCAGCAGCAAAGGGAGGGAGTACAATGAGCAGTTCTTC

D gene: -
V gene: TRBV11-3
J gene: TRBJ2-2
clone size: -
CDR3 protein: CASSIGTSPTGELFF
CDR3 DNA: TGTGCCAGCAGCATAGGAACTAGCCCAACCGGGGAGCTGTTTTTT

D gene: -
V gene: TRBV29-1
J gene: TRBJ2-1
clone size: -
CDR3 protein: CSVPKARSYNEQFF
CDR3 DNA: TGCAGCGTTCCGAAGGCCCGATCCTACAATGAGCAGTTCTTC

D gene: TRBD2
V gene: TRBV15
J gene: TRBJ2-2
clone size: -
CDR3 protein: CATSRDLSLGGGLGELFF
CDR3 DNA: TGTGCCACCAGCAGAGATCTTAGCCTGGGCGGGGGTCTCGGGGAGCTGTTTTTT

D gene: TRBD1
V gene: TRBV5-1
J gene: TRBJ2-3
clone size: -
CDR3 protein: CASSLGPARGPDTQYF
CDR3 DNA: TGCGCCAGCAGCTTGGGTCCCGCAAGGGGGCCAGATACGCAGTATTTT

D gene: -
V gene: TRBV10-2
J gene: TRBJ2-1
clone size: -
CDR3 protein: CASMEPRGDEQFF
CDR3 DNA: TGCGCCAGCATGGAACCTAGGGGCGATGAGCAGTTCTTC

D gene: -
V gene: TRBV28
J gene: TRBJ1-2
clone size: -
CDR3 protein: CASSLSTRKNYGYTF
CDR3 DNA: TGTGCCAGCAGTTTATCTACCCGAAAGAACTATGGCTACACCTTC